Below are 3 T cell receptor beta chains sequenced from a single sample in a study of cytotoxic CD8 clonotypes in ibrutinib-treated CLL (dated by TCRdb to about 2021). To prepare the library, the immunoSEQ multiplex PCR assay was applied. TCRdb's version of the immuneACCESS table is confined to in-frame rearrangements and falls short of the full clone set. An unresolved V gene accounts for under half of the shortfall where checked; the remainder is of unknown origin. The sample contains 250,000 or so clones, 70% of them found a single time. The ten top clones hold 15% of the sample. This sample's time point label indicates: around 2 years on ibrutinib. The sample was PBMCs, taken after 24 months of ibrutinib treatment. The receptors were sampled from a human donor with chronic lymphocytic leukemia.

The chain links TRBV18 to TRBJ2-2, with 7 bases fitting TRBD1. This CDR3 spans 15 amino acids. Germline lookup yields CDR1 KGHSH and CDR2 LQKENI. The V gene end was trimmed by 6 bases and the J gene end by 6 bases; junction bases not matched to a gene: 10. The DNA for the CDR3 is TGTGCCAGCTCGACCGGGACAGAATTATCCGGGGAGCTGTTTTTT. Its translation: CASSTGTELSGELFF.

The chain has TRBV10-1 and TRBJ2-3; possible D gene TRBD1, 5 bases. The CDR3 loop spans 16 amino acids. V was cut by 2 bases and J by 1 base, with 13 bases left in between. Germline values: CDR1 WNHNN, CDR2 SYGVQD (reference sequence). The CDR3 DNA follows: TGCGCCAGCAGTGAGCTGGAATCGACAGGCACAGATACGCAGTATTTT. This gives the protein CASSELESTGTDTQYF.

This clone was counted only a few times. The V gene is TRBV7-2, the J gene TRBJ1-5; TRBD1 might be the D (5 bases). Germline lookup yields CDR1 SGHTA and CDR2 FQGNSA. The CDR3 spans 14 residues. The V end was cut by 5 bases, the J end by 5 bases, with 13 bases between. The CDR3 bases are TGTGCCAGCAGCCGCGCCCCGGGGGATCAGCCCCAGCATTTT. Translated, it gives CASSRAPGDQPQHF.